Included here is one T cell receptor (beta chain) sequence, with context. The sample belongs to a study of OX40 agonist ivuxolimab in advanced cancers. Germline V gives CDR1 MGHDK, CDR2 SYGVNS. CDR3 size: 17 residues. Trimming pared 0 bases from V and 7 bases from J, leaving 21 bases between. TCRdb's copy holds only in-frame clones and misses some; the assay was immunoSEQ multiplex PCR. The repertoire holds 90,000 to 120,000 clones, with 80% to 95% as singletons. The chain has TRBV25-1 and TRBJ1-1, with D perhaps matching TRBD1 (6 bases). This receptor was taken from an adult with an advanced solid tumor such as melanoma, head and neck, liver or kidney cancer. Sequences were derived from CD4+ or CD8+ T cells sorted from blood, sampled in a trial of the OX40 agonist ivuxolimab. As DNA, the CDR3 is TGTGCCAGCAGTGAATATAATCCCCCTACAGGGATGGATGAAGCTTTCTTT. This translates into CASSEYNPPTGMDEAFF.